The present entry profiles one TCR beta chain with its context. No antigen is known for it. Some clones are missing from TCRdb's copy, which holds only in-frame ones; the method was immunoSEQ multiplex PCR. The sample contains some 450,000 clones, around 90% of which appear only once. The J segment lost 5 bases and the V segment lost 0 bases, leaving 7 bases of the junction unmatched. The CDR3 has 17 residues. The V gene's germline CDR1 is SGHRS and CDR2 YFSETQ. Indicated treatment: some 20 received Ad26.COV2.S at low or high dose, single or two shots; a few received placebo; per-sample allocation not given. The study sampled participants on day 63 after the first vaccine or placebo injection. Donation came from an adult in Boston who was aged 18-55 years. The data are from a study of Ad26.COV2.S vaccination and SARS-CoV-2 variants. As for the study in general: Donor joined the COV1001 Ad26.COV2.S trial arm. Study results and limitations: The study found similar non-spike TCR breadth in vaccine and placebo recipients. Estimates derived from TCR breadth and depth analyses may have underestimated total T cell responses.

The V call is TRBV5-1, the J call TRBJ2-2; 10 bases are shared with TRBD1. The starting material was peripheral blood, obtained in a trial of Ad26.COV2.S vaccine versus placebo. This TCR derives from a person between 18 and 59 years old who received the Ad26.COV2.S COVID-19 vaccine or a placebo. The chain's CDR3 is CASSLAQRTGGTGELFF. For the CDR3, the DNA is TGCGCCAGCAGCTTGGCTCAACGGACAGGGGGAACCGGGGAGCTGTTTTTT.